This TCR beta chain stems from a study of T cell responses to AZD1222 COVID-19 vaccine. Study-level results: Repertoire samples came only from after the peak T cell response.

Second-dose timings of about 4 or about 12 weeks were pooled. Turning to this clone: No antigen is known for it.

Produced via immunoSEQ multiplex PCR; TCRdb's table is partial and in-frame only. The sample contains roughly 98,000 clones, about 88% of which appear only once. The clonotype originates from an adult who received the AZD1222 COVID-19 vaccine. Sequenced here: peripheral blood, sampled 28 days after the second AZD1222 dose.

The CDR3 DNA follows: TGTGCCTGGAGTGTCCAGGGGGAAGGAACGAATGAAGCTTTCTTT. This gives the protein CAWSVQGEGTNEAFF. This chain joins TRBV30 and TRBJ1-1, with 7 bases that match TRBD1. The germline CDR1 and CDR2 sequences are GTSNPN and SVGIG (reference sequence). CDR3 length: 15 residues. V lost 0 bases, J lost 7 bases, and 11 bases stayed unmatched. Together with reference TRBV30 and TRBJ1-1, the CDR3 gives the full variable domain: SQTIHQWPATLVQPVGSPLSLECTVEGTSNPNLYWYRQAAGRGLQLLFYSVGIGQISSEVPQNLSASRPQDRQFILSSKKLLLSDSGFYLCAWSVQGEGTNEAFFGQGTRLTVV.